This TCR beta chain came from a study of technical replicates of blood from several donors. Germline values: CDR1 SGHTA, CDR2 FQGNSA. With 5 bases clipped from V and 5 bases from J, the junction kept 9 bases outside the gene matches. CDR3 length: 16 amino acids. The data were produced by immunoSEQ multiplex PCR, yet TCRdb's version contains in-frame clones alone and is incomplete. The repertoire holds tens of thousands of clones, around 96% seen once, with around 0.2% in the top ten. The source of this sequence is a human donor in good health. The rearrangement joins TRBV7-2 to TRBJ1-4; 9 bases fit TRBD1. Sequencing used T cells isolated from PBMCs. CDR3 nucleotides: TGTGCCAGCAGCAGGAGGGGGGGACAGGGCAATGAAAAACTGTTTTTT. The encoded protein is CASSRRGGQGNEKLFF.